This section outlines one TCR beta chain sequence together with its context. This entry is derived from a study of shared clonotypes between healthy human individuals. Trimming shortened V by 2 bases and J by 4 bases, and 14 bases separated the two germline ends. The CDR3 length is 15 residues. Germline V gene lookup returns CDR1 SGHRS and CDR2 YFSETQ. The protocol was immunoSEQ multiplex PCR, while the TCRdb copy is restricted to in-frame clones and leaves out a portion. Of about 2.3 million clones listed, approximately 90% are singletons. The TCR was taken from a man in his late teens or twenties in good health. Some clones in this sample may be carry-over from other donors' samples. V usage is TRBV5-1 and J usage is TRBJ2-3; no firm D call. Input material: naive CD4+ T cells from PBMCs. The subset was: CD45RA+ positively selected. The DNA of the CDR3 is TGCGCCAGCAGCTTAGGCGGACCGGGCGCAGATACGCAGTATTTT. It codes for CASSLGGPGADTQYF.